This passage covers 16 T cell receptor beta chains from one sample sequenced in a study of T cells in Graves' hyperthyroidism and ophthalmopathy. Amplification of TCR beta CDR3 regions used RNA as the template. HTBI primers were used for first-round RT-PCR of the TCR CDR3. TCRdb reprocessed the multiplex PCR reads with MiXCR, giving one entry per CDR3 protein. The data contain approximately 300,000 distinct CDR3 sequences, approximately 15% of them singletons. The source material was blood. These receptors were taken from a man younger than 40 with Graves' hyperthyroidism.

The chain joins TRBV6-5 to TRBJ1-5, with 8 positions matching TRBD1. This CDR3 contains 15 residues. Germline trimming cut 0 bases from V and 9 bases from J; bases unmatched to any gene: 7. Looked up from germline, CDR1 is MNHEY and CDR2 is SVGAGI. The CDR3 region is CASSYSQTGVGPQHF. Here the CDR3 DNA reads TGTGCCAGCAGTTACTCGCAGACAGGGGTGGGGCCCCAGCATTTT.

This clonotype is deemed medium-sized (0.01 to 0.1%). The CDR3 nucleotides are TGTGCCAGCAGCCATCTCGGGACTAGCGTTAATACGCAGTATTTT. Protein sequence: CASSHLGTSVNTQYF. The J gene is TRBJ2-3, the V gene TRBV11-3, with 10 bases lining up with TRBD2. Losses at the gene ends were 5 bases for V and 7 bases for J; bases not matched to a gene: 9. The V gene's germline CDR1 is SGHNT and CDR2 YENEEA. The CDR3 covers 15 residues.

The chain employs TRBV7-8 and TRBJ1-5, with TRBD1 matching 8 bases. This CDR3 has 16 amino acids. V dropped 5 bases and J dropped 6; count of bases not matched to a gene: 12. CDR1 and CDR2 (germline): SGHVS, FQNEAQ. CDR3 DNA: TGTGCCAGCAGCCAAAGGACAGGGAGAGTTAGTCAGCCCCAGCATTTT. It yields the protein CASSQRTGRVSQPQHF.

The chain joins TRBV7-2 to TRBJ1-2; D is unresolved. The length of the CDR3 is 12 residues. CDR1 and CDR2 from the germline V gene are SGHTA and FQGNSA. The germline V and J ends were trimmed by 6 bases and 8 bases, with 13 bases remaining between them. The CDR3 loop is CASSFPEEGYTF. As DNA, the CDR3 is TGTGCCAGCAGTTTTCCTGAAGAGGGCTACACCTTC.

This clonotype was found a few times. The chain joins TRBV6-1 to TRBJ1-6, with 10 bases that match TRBD1. V trimming: 6 bases; J trimming: 8 bases; junction bases outside the gene matches: 4. The germline gives CDR1 MNHNS, CDR2 SASEGT. This CDR3 contains 14 residues. The CDR3 loop is CASRRTGGDSPLHF. CDR3 coding DNA: TGTGCCAGCAGACGGACAGGGGGAGATTCACCCCTCCACTTT.

This clonotype was found many times. The chain is built from TRBV2 and TRBJ2-5; 9 bases align to TRBD2. The junction had 10 bases not matched to a gene; V was cut back by 2 bases and J by 6 bases. This CDR3 has 16 amino acids. The germline CDR1 and CDR2 sequences are SNHLY and FYNNEI. DNA for the CDR3: TGTGCCAGCAGTGAAAACATTGGACTAGCGAGGCAGACCCAGTACTTC. Its translation: CASSENIGLARQTQYF.

Ten or more counts support this clonotype. This chain joins TRBV9 and TRBJ1-6, with 10 bases lining up with TRBD1. The J segment lost 8 bases and the V segment lost 4 bases, leaving 12 bases of the junction unmatched. The CDR3 totals 17 residues. Germline V gene lookup returns CDR1 SGDLS and CDR2 YYNGEE. CDR3 region: CASSSSQGQGTYSPLHF. In nucleotides, the CDR3 is TGTGCCAGCAGCTCTAGCCAGGGACAGGGGACGTATTCACCCCTCCACTTT.

This clonotype was observed once. The chain has TRBV29-1 and TRBJ2-2; TRBD2 matches at 14 bases. The CDR3 runs to 17 residues. The V gene end was trimmed by 7 bases and the J gene end by 3 bases; junction bases not matched to a gene: 10. Germline V gene sequence: CDR1 SQVTM, CDR2 ANQGSEA. As DNA, the CDR3 is TGCAGCGCCACAGGACTAGCGGGAGGCTGGCACACCGGGGAGCTGTTTTTT. This translates into CSATGLAGGWHTGELFF.

This clonotype turned up a few times. The junction departs from germline at one end; a sequencing error may be responsible. The chain is built from TRBV24-1 and TRBJ1-2; D gene ambiguous. CDR1 and CDR2 from the germline V gene are KGHDR and SFDVKD. The CDR3 runs 14 residues. CDR3 DNA sequence: TGTGCCACCAGTGGGGCACCGGGAGGCTATGGCCACACCTTC. Translation gives CATSGAPGGYGHTF.

This clonotype appeared a few times. The chain joins TRBV5-4 to TRBJ2-1; D might be TRBD1 (5 bases). CDR3 size: 15 residues. Germline lookup yields CDR1 SGHNT and CDR2 YYREEE (reference sequence). Trimming removed 1 base at V and 0 bases at J, with 8 bases between. The CDR3 DNA sequence: TGTGCCAGCAGCTTGAGCCAGGGCTCCTACAATGAGCAGTTCTTC. It encodes CASSLSQGSYNEQFF.

This chain uses TRBV25-1 with TRBJ2-2; D is perhaps TRBD1 (6 bases). The CDR3 covers 14 residues. Looked up from germline, CDR1 is MGHDK and CDR2 is SYGVNS. Trimming stripped 4 bases from V and 6 bases from J, with 12 bases between. CDR3 protein: CASSVRGDAGELFF. In nucleotides, the CDR3 is TGTGCCAGCAGTGTCAGGGGAGACGCCGGGGAGCTGTTTTTT. Using reference TRBV25-1 and TRBJ2-2 for the parts outside the CDR3, the full variable domain is EADIYQTPRYLVIGTGKKITLECSQTMGHDKMYWYQQDPGMELHLIHYSYGVNSTEKGDLSSESTVSRIRTEHFPLTLESARPSHTSQYLCASSVRGDAGELFFGEGSRLTVL.

This clonotype has ten or more counts. The V and J genes are TRBV15 and TRBJ2-3; D gene uncertain. The V gene's germline CDR1 is LNHNV and CDR2 YYDKDF (reference sequence). The CDR3 loop spans 11 amino acids. Between the trimmed V and J ends, which lost 5 bases and 5 bases, there was a span of 5 bases. CDR3 loop: CATSYGDTQYF. For the CDR3, the DNA is TGTGCCACCAGCTACGGAGATACGCAGTATTTT.

Ten or more counts support this clonotype. V and J are TRBV2 and TRBJ1-1; D is uncertain. Trimming shortened V by 4 bases and J by 1 base, and 10 bases separated the two germline ends. The CDR3 spans 14 residues. CDR1 and CDR2 from the germline V gene are SNHLY and FYNNEI. Here the CDR3 reads CASSGSGRNTEAFF. CDR3 sequence (DNA): TGTGCCAGCAGTGGGTCGGGAAGGAACACTGAAGCTTTCTTT.

This clonotype has more than one count but fewer than ten. One base away lies a much larger clone, so this may be a sequencing read error. The CDR3 loop reads CATKKRESDTEAFF. CDR3 coding DNA: TGTGCCACCAAAAAAAGGGAATCGGACACTGAAGCTTTCTTT. This chain links TRBV24-1 with TRBJ1-1, with D uncertain. CDR3 length: 14 amino acids. The V gene lost 8 bases and the J gene lost 3 bases, with 15 bases spanning the gap. The germline CDR1 and CDR2 sequences are KGHDR and SFDVKD.

This clonotype was seen repeatedly, ten times or more. The chain is built from TRBV18 and TRBJ2-3; 8 positions match TRBD1. Trimming took 6 bases from V and 7 from J; bases not matched to a gene: 12. The V gene's germline CDR1 is KGHSH and CDR2 LQKENI. The CDR3 is 15 residues long. The CDR3 DNA sequence: TGTGCCAGCTCCCGAGGGACAGGAGAGGCCAATACGCAGTATTTT. It yields the protein CASSRGTGEANTQYF.

This clonotype was recorded at least ten times. The chain recombines TRBV12-5 with TRBJ1-1; perhaps TRBD1 as D (5 bases). CDR1 and CDR2 (germline): LGHNT, FRNRAP. Trimming took 7 bases from V and 1 from J, leaving 10 bases between them. The length of the CDR3 is 13 residues. DNA of the CDR3: TGTGCTAGTGCCCTCGGGGGGAACACTGAAGCTTTCTTT. Its translation is CASALGGNTEAFF.